This T cell receptor beta chain originates from a study of T cell responses to AZD1222 COVID-19 vaccine. A single count supports this clone. No antigen is known for it. Study-wide results and limits: Close to half of spike-specific TCRs reportedly recognize unmutated variant regions. It was only six AZD1222 recipients who were seropositive at baseline. Clonal diversity was possibly underestimated; the donors were predominantly white British and more often female.

Sequenced by immunoSEQ multiplex PCR; TCRdb stores in-frame clones only, minus some. The repertoire has approximately 180,000 clones, roughly 91% of them found once; the top ten carry approximately 26%. Second-dose recipients at about 4 or about 12 weeks were treated as one pooled group. The CDR3 totals 14 residues. The germline V gene has CDR1 LNHDA and CDR2 SQIVND (reference sequence). V lost 11 bases and J lost 7, with 21 bases in between. The chain is built from TRBV19 and TRBJ2-4; possibly TRBD1 or TRBD2 for D (6 bases each). Here the sequenced sample was peripheral blood, taken 28 days after the second AZD1222 dose. This TCR was recovered from an adult who received the AZD1222 COVID-19 vaccine. DNA for the CDR3: TGTGCCGCTACCGCCGGGGGCTCCGAGAACATTCAGTACTTC. It encodes CAATAGGSENIQYF. Full variable domain (rest looked up from reference TRBV19 and TRBJ2-4): DGGITQSPKYLFRKEGQNVTLSCEQNLNHDAMYWYRQDPGQGLRLIYYSQIVNDFQKGDIAEGYSVSREKKESFPLTVTSAQKNPTAFYLCAATAGGSENIQYFGAGTRLSVL.